The following is a T cell receptor (beta chain) sequence with its context. What it recognizes is unknown. Libraries were prepared by immunoSEQ multiplex PCR; TCRdb keeps only in-frame clonotypes and omits some of them. The table shows roughly 150,000 clones, with 92% occurring only once. This entry belongs to a study of T cell responses to AZD1222 COVID-19 vaccine. Study-level findings and limits: Donors were largely white British and mainly female; clonal diversity was possibly underestimated. Once two AZD1222 doses were given, Spike-specific TCR breadth and depth went up.

The CDR3 loop spans 18 amino acids. V lost 6 bases and J lost 1; bases outside the gene matches: 13. Germline CDR1 reads MGHRA; CDR2 reads YSYEKL. Whether given at about 4 or about 12 weeks, second doses were pooled. The input for sequencing was peripheral blood, taken 28 days after the second AZD1222 dose. The chain combines TRBV4-1 with TRBJ1-3; TRBD1 matches 9 bases. This clonotype originated in an adult who received the AZD1222 COVID-19 vaccine. Here the CDR3 reads CASRRTSGGTGSGNTIYF. CDR3 sequence (DNA): TGCGCCAGCAGACGAACCTCAGGCGGGACAGGGTCTGGAAACACCATATATTTT.